This note documents a single T cell receptor (beta chain) sequence. The germline CDR1 and CDR2 sequences are SGHTA and FQGNSA. Trimming removed 4 bases at V and 3 bases at J, with 18 bases between. This CDR3 region has 17 residues. The assay used deep level. Profiling relied on immunoSEQ multiplex PCR, and the TCRdb table lists in-frame clones only, not all of them. The sample holds 650,000 to 800,000 clones; approximately 72% are singletons and the top ten take about 1.8%. The data were taken from a study of shared clonotypes between healthy human individuals. Background on the study: Donor composition was a couple of women and a few men, aged 18 to 49.

Among the donors, all were Caucasian adults who lived in Nashville, Tennessee. The TCR comes from a woman aged 25 to 45 in good health. The rearrangement joins TRBV7-2 to TRBJ2-2; tentatively, D is TRBD2 (5 bases). Sequenced sample: memory CD4+ T cells sorted from blood. Subset reported: CD45RA-negative fraction. The CDR3 protein is CASSYRSGSGYTGELFF. The CDR3 nucleotides read TGTGCCAGCAGCTATCGTTCGGGGAGCGGATACACCGGGGAGCTGTTTTTT.